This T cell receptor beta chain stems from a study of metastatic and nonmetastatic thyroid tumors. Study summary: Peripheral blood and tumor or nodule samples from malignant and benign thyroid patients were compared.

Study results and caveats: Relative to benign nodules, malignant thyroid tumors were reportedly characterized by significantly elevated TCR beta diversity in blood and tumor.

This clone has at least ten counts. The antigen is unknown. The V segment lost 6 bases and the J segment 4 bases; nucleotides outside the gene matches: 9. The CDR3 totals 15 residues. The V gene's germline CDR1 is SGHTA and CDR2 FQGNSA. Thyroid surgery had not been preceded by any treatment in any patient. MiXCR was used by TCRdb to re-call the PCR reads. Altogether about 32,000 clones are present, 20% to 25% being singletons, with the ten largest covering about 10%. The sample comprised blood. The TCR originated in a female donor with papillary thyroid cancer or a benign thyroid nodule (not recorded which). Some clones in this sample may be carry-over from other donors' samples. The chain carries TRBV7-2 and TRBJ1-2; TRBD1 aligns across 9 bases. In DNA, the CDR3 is TGTGCCAGCAGTTCCACAGGGGGCGCGAGCTATGGCTACACCTTC. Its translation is CASSSTGGASYGYTF. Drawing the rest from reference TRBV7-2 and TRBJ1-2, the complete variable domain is GAGVSQSPSNKVTEKGKDVELRCDPISGHTALYWYRQSLGQGLEFLIYFQGNSAPDKSGLPSDRFSAERTGGSVSTLTIQRTQQEDSAVYLCASSSTGGASYGYTFGSGTRLTVV.